What follows are 11 T cell receptor beta chains derived from one specimen sequenced in a study of Tregs in tolerant kidney transplant recipients. Libraries were prepared by immunoSEQ multiplex PCR; TCRdb keeps only in-frame clonotypes and omits some of them. This sample has about 50,000 clones, with roughly 90% found just once. Mixed chimerism was transient after nonmyeloablative marrow transplants from related graft donors. The sample consisted of CD8+ T cells from blood (PBMCs), taken 12 months after the transplant. These receptor sequences come from a human patient who received a combined kidney and bone marrow transplant. Some T cells may trace back to the graft donor.

The chain combines TRBV15 with TRBJ2-5; 7 nucleotides line up with TRBD1. The CDR3 has 16 residues. From germline, CDR1 is LNHNV and CDR2 YYDKDF (reference sequence). V shed 2 bases, J shed 4 bases, and the junction held 10 bases outside the gene matches. The CDR3, as DNA: TGTGCCACCAGCAGAACCGCACAGGGGAGACTAGAGACCCAGTACTTC. This encodes CATSRTAQGRLETQYF.

The chain is built from TRBV7-8 and TRBJ2-3; a weak D match, TRBD2 (7 bases). The CDR3 loop spans 13 amino acids. From germline, CDR1 is SGHVS and CDR2 FQNEAQ. Trimming removed 9 bases at V and 2 bases at J, with 12 bases between. The CDR3 protein is CASRGGITDTQYF. DNA of the CDR3: TGTGCCAGTAGGGGGGGGATCACAGATACGCAGTATTTT.

In its sample, this clone was seen once. The V and J genes are TRBV9 and TRBJ2-3; D is possibly TRBD2 (5 bases). The germline V gene has CDR1 SGDLS and CDR2 YYNGEE. This CDR3 has 16 residues. V lost 4 bases, J lost 2 bases, and 17 bases lay in between. The CDR3 DNA sequence: TGTGCCAGCAGCTACCCGGGTGGGAGTATCACAGATACGCAGTATTTT. This gives the protein CASSYPGGSITDTQYF.

This clone was recorded once. This chain connects TRBV11-2 to TRBJ2-3; D is perhaps TRBD2 (7 bases). The CDR3 length is 17 residues. Between the trimmed V and J ends, which lost 5 bases and 0 bases, there was a span of 18 bases. Germline V CDR1 and CDR2: SGHAT, FQNNGV. The CDR3 DNA follows: TGTGCCAGCAGCCTTAAACGGGGGGCTGGGAGCACAGATACGCAGTATTTT. Translated, it gives CASSLKRGAGSTDTQYF.

The chain joins TRBV7-6 to TRBJ2-1; D remains ambiguous. The ends were cut back, 3 bases at V and 4 bases at J, with 13 bases in the middle. Germline V gives CDR1 SGHVS, CDR2 FNYEAQ. The CDR3 contains 15 residues. The CDR3 DNA follows: TGTGCCAGCAGCTTTTACCCAGCGCTTTACAATGAGCAGTTCTTC. Translation: CASSFYPALYNEQFF. The entire variable domain, with the rest obtained from reference TRBV7-6 and TRBJ2-1, is as follows: GAGVSQSPRYKVTKRGQDVALRCDPISGHVSLYWYRQALGQGPEFLTYFNYEAQQDKSGLPNDRFSAERPEGSISTLTIQRTEQRDSAMYRCASSFYPALYNEQFFGPGTRLTVL.

The rearrangement uses TRBV7-9 and TRBJ2-5; TRBD2 aligns across 12 bases. The CDR3 runs 15 residues. Looked up from germline, CDR1 is SEHNR and CDR2 is FQNEAQ (reference sequence). V dropped 8 bases and J dropped 5; count of bases not matched to a gene: 9. The CDR3 nucleotides read TGTGCCAGCCGGAGACTAGCGGGGGCTCTTGAGACCCAGTACTTC. It encodes CASRRLAGALETQYF. The full variable domain, rest sourced from reference TRBV7-9 and TRBJ2-5, is DTGVSQNPRHKITKRGQNVTFRCDPISEHNRLYWYRQTLGQGPEFLTYFQNEAQLEKSRLLSDRFSAERPKGSFSTLEIQRTEQGDSAMYLCASRRLAGALETQYFGPGTRLLVL.

Only a few counts were recorded for this clone. The rearrangement links TRBV6-6 to TRBJ2-7; 7 bases map to TRBD1. The CDR3 spans 14 residues. The germline V gene has CDR1 MNHNY and CDR2 SVGAGI (reference sequence). V was clipped by 4 bases and J by 2 bases; unmatched bases: 5. This chain's CDR3 is CASSSSGGTYEQYF. In DNA, the CDR3 is TGTGCCAGCAGTTCATCAGGGGGAACCTACGAGCAGTACTTC.

This chain links TRBV30 with TRBJ2-2; the match to TRBD1 covers 7 bases. The CDR3 totals 14 residues. Germline values: CDR1 GTSNPN, CDR2 SVGIG (reference sequence). Losses at the gene ends were 2 bases for V and 4 bases for J; bases not matched to a gene: 4. The CDR3 DNA sequence: TGTGCCTGGAGTTGGACAGGCGGCACCGGGGAGCTGTTTTTT. Its translation: CAWSWTGGTGELFF.

The rearrangement uses TRBV11-3 and TRBJ2-3, with TRBD2 matching over 8 bases. V shed 5 bases and J 1 base; nucleotides not matched to a gene: 5. Germline CDR1 reads SGHNT; CDR2 reads YENEEA. CDR3 length: 15 residues. In nucleotides, the CDR3 is TGTGCCAGCAGCCGACTAGCGTATGGCACAGATACGCAGTATTTT. Amino acid sequence: CASSRLAYGTDTQYF.

This CDR3 reads CASSITGSTSYEQYF. The CDR3 bases are TGTGCCAGCAGCATAACAGGCTCTACATCCTACGAGCAGTACTTC. The chain links TRBV9 to TRBJ2-7; possibly TRBD1 for D (5 bases). Germline V gene lookup returns CDR1 SGDLS and CDR2 YYNGEE. The V and J ends lost 4 bases and 1 base respectively, with 15 bases between them. The CDR3 covers 15 residues.

V gene TRBV28 combines with J gene TRBJ1-2; a possible D gene is TRBD1 (5 bases). Trimming stripped 2 bases from V and 4 bases from J, with 14 bases between. CDR3 size: 15 residues. CDR1 is MDHEN, CDR2 SYDVKM, per germline. In DNA, the CDR3 is TGTGCCAGCAGTTTAAGGCCGCAGGGTCTCTATGGCTACACCTTC. Protein product: CASSLRPQGLYGYTF.